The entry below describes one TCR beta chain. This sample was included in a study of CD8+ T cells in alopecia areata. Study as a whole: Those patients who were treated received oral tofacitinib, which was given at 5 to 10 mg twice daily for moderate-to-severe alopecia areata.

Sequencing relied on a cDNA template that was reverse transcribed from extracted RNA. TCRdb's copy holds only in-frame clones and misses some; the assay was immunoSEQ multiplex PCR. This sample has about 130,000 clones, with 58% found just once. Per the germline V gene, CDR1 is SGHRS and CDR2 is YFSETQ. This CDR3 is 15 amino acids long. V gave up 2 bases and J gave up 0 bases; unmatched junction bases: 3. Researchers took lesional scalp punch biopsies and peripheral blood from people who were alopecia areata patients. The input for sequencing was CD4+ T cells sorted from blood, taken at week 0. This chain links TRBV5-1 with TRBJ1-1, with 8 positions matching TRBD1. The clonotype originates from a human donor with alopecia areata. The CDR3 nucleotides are TGCGCCAGCAGCTTCGGACAGGGAATGAACACTGAAGCTTTCTTT. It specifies CASSFGQGMNTEAFF.